This T cell receptor beta chain originates from a study of T cell changes during pregnancy in multiple sclerosis. Profiled with immunoSEQ multiplex PCR; TCRdb holds only in-frame clones, not every one. In the table there are 60,000 to 70,000 clones, around 91% of which are singletons. This receptor was obtained from a female donor in good health, enrolled as a control in a pregnancy study. The sample in question was peripheral blood, obtained in the third trimester of pregnancy.

CDR3 sequence: CASTRDRGLGNEQFF. The CDR3 DNA sequence: TGTGCCAGTACCCGGGACAGGGGGCTGGGCAATGAGCAGTTCTTC. This chain uses TRBV19 with TRBJ2-1, with 12 nucleotides matching TRBD1. The CDR3 runs 15 residues. Looked up from germline, CDR1 is LNHDA and CDR2 is SQIVND (reference sequence). J gave up 6 bases and V 7 bases, and 7 bases lay outside the gene matches.